A single sample gave rise to the 19 T cell receptor beta chains below, sequenced in a study of blood T cells in healthy people across ages. Through a sample-barcoded 5' primer and a J-beta primer mix, a second PCR was run for roughly 7 to 12 cycles. TCRdb fed the 5' RACE reads into MiXCR, producing one record per CDR3 protein. The sample has 780,000 or so distinct CDR3 sequences, around 50% seen once. Input material: blood. These receptors originate from a middle-aged man in good health.

The chain is built from TRBV27 and TRBJ2-3; perhaps TRBD2 as D (5 bases). The ends were cut back, 4 bases at V and 0 bases at J, with 11 bases in the middle. The CDR3 runs to 15 residues. Germline V lookup: CDR1 MNHEY, CDR2 SMNVEV (reference sequence). CDR3 nucleotides: TGTGCCAGCAGTTATGGAGGTAGAAGCACAGATACGCAGTATTTT. Translation gives CASSYGGRSTDTQYF.

This clonotype was observed a few times. This chain links TRBV29-1 with TRBJ2-6; 11 bases fit TRBD1. This CDR3 is built from 20 residues. The germline CDR1 and CDR2 sequences are SQVTM and ANQGSEA. Trimming removed 0 bases from V and 0 bases from J; junction bases left unmatched: 10. Here the CDR3 reads CSVEEKDRGRFNSGANVLTF. The CDR3 bases are TGCAGCGTTGAAGAAAAGGACAGGGGGCGATTTAACTCTGGGGCCAACGTCCTGACTTTC. Full variable domain (remainder filled in from reference TRBV29-1 and TRBJ2-6): SAVISQKPSRDICQRGTSLTIQCQVDSQVTMMFWYRQQPGQSLTLIATANQGSEATYESGFVIDKFPISRPNLTFSTLTVSNMSPEDSSIYLCSVEEKDRGRFNSGANVLTFGAGSRLTVL.

The chain couples TRBV20-1 to TRBJ2-3; unclear D gene. V was shortened by 1 base and J by 5 bases, with 7 bases between the two germline ends. The CDR3 spans 12 residues. The V gene's germline CDR1 is DFQATT and CDR2 SNEGSKA (reference sequence). The CDR3 region has the DNA TGCAGTGCTAGAGTGATGGGAGATACGCAGTATTTT. Its translation: CSARVMGDTQYF.

This chain uses TRBV7-2 with TRBJ1-5; a weak D match, TRBD1 (5 bases). Per germline, CDR1 SGHTA and CDR2 FQGNSA. The CDR3 has 14 amino acids. Trimming pared 10 bases from V and 1 base from J, leaving 14 bases between. The CDR3 is CATLARDSNQPQHF. The CDR3 bases are TGTGCCACCCTCGCGCGGGACAGCAATCAGCCCCAGCATTTT.

The V call is TRBV3-1, the J call TRBJ2-7; perhaps TRBD2 as D (5 bases). V was clipped by 7 bases and J by 7 bases, with 26 bases between them. The V gene's germline CDR1 is LGHDT and CDR2 YNNKEL (reference sequence). The CDR3 has 16 residues. CDR3 nucleotides: TGTGCCAGCAAGACGAAAAGCGGAAGCTCCTACAATGAGCAGTACTTC. Its translation is CASKTKSGSSYNEQYF.

This clonotype came up a few times. This rearrangement joins TRBV6-1 to TRBJ1-5; no clear D. V was shortened by 3 bases and J by 4 bases, with 10 bases between the two germline ends. The CDR3 consists of 14 residues. The germline CDR1 and CDR2 sequences are MNHNS and SASEGT. Here the CDR3 DNA reads TGTGCCAGCAGTGATGTGGCAGAAAATCAGCCCCAGCATTTT. Translated, it gives CASSDVAENQPQHF.

CDR3 nucleotides: TGCGCCAGCAGCCAAGGGGATTTGGTATGGGAGACCCAGTACTTC. Its translation: CASSQGDLVWETQYF. V gene TRBV4-1 combines with J gene TRBJ2-7; no clear D gene. Gene TRBJ2-5 matches the end of the DNA better, so the J call may be wrong. The CDR3 runs 15 residues. Germline loops: CDR1 MGHRA, CDR2 YSYEKL.

In this sample, this clonotype turned up a few times. V is TRBV12-3 or TRBV12-4 and J is TRBJ1-1; D gene ambiguous. CDR3 size: 14 residues. V lost 3 bases and J lost 1, with 9 bases in between. The CDR3 protein is CASSFAVRNTEAFF. CDR3 coding DNA: TGTGCCAGCAGTTTCGCCGTCAGGAACACTGAAGCTTTCTTT.

The rearrangement uses TRBV25-1 and TRBJ1-2, with D unclear. The CDR3 extends over 15 amino acids. Germline CDR1 MGHDK, CDR2 SYGVNS. V shed 2 bases and J shed 5 bases, with 15 bases lying between them. The CDR3 spells CASSEVKEQGYGYTF. The CDR3, as DNA: TGTGCCAGCAGTGAAGTCAAGGAGCAAGGGTATGGCTACACCTTC.

This clonotype was observed a single time. The chain combines TRBV20-1 with TRBJ1-2; D gene uncertain. Germline V gene lookup returns CDR1 DFQATT and CDR2 SNEGSKA (reference sequence). The V end lost 3 bases, the J end lost 0 bases, and 11 bases lay between the germline ends. The CDR3 spans 14 residues. For the CDR3, the DNA is TGCAGTGCTAGCAAGGCAAGCCCTAACTATGGCTACACCTTC. Residues: CSASKASPNYGYTF.

This clonotype was found many times. The chain couples TRBV5-1 to TRBJ2-5, with 7 bases aligning to TRBD1. CDR3 length: 13 amino acids. V shed 4 bases and J 7 bases; nucleotides not matched to a gene: 7. Germline V CDR1 and CDR2: SGHRS, YFSETQ. This chain's CDR3 is CASSVTGPGTQYF. Here the CDR3 DNA reads TGCGCCAGCAGCGTGACAGGGCCAGGGACCCAGTACTTC.

The V call is TRBV10-3, the J call TRBJ2-7; D may be TRBD2 (6 bases). Trimming removed 10 bases from V and 1 base from J, with 11 bases in between. The CDR3 loop spans 12 amino acids. Germline CDR1 ENHRY, CDR2 SYGVKD. The CDR3 reads CATGTYSYEQYF. The CDR3 DNA reads as TGTGCCACCGGGACTTATTCCTACGAGCAGTACTTC.

This clonotype was counted a few times. The chain carries TRBV11-2 and TRBJ2-1; D not certain. This CDR3 comprises 15 residues. Germline-derived CDR1 and CDR2 are SGHAT and FQNNGV. The V and J ends lost 4 bases and 0 bases respectively, with 10 bases between them. Written as DNA, the CDR3 is TGTGCCAGCAGCTCCAAGCTGAGCTCCTACAATGAGCAGTTCTTC. Translating gives CASSSKLSSYNEQFF.

This chain uses TRBV20-1 with TRBJ1-1; D possibly corresponds to TRBD1 (6 bases). Trimming took off 1 base at V and 4 bases at J, with 16 bases between the two ends. This CDR3 has 15 amino acids. The germline V gene encodes CDR1 DFQATT and CDR2 SNEGSKA (reference sequence). CDR3 amino acids: CSARASGTSGTEAFF. For the CDR3, the DNA is TGCAGTGCTAGAGCCTCCGGGACATCGGGCACTGAAGCTTTCTTT.

This rearrangement joins TRBV20-1 to TRBJ2-3; possibly TRBD1 or TRBD2 for D (6 bases each). The CDR3 runs 14 residues. Germline-derived CDR1 and CDR2 are DFQATT and SNEGSKA (reference sequence). V lost 6 bases and J 2 bases, leaving 15 bases between the germline ends. The CDR3 region has the DNA TGCAGTGCCGCGGAGGGGGGAAACACAGATACGCAGTATTTT. Translation gives CSAAEGGNTDTQYF.

The chain joins TRBV12-3 or TRBV12-4 to TRBJ1-5, with a possible D match to TRBD1 (5 bases). This CDR3 has 15 amino acids. Trimming shortened V by 6 bases and J by 5 bases, and 17 bases separated the two germline ends. CDR3 nucleotides: TGTGCCAGCAGGCTAACGGGACGGGACTATCAGCCCCAGCATTTT. This sequence encodes CASRLTGRDYQPQHF.

V usage is TRBV20-1 and J usage is TRBJ2-7; TRBD1 aligns across 9 bases. Germline assignment: CDR1 DFQATT and CDR2 SNEGSKA (reference sequence). Losses at the gene ends were 3 bases for V and 7 bases for J; bases not matched to a gene: 13. The CDR3 sequence is 15 residues long. CDR3 region: CSARPLGTGLREQYF. DNA for the CDR3: TGCAGTGCTAGGCCTTTAGGGACAGGGCTTCGGGAGCAGTACTTC.

This clonotype was observed a few times. The chain uses TRBV12-3 or TRBV12-4 and TRBJ2-5, with D maybe TRBD2 (6 bases). V was clipped by 3 bases and J by 1 base, with 9 bases between them. The CDR3 loop spans 14 amino acids. As DNA, the CDR3 is TGTGCCAGCAGTTTTATCGGGGGCCAAGAGACCCAGTACTTC. Amino acids: CASSFIGGQETQYF.

The V gene is TRBV15, the J gene TRBJ2-4; tentatively, D is TRBD1 or TRBD2 (5 bases each). Judging by the DNA end, TRBJ2-7 fits better; the J call may be wrong. The germline V gene encodes CDR1 LNHNV and CDR2 YYDKDF (reference sequence). This CDR3 is built from 15 residues. The CDR3 is CATSRGGRQLGEQYF. For the CDR3, the DNA is TGTGCCACCAGCAGAGGGGGACGACAGCTCGGCGAGCAGTACTTC.